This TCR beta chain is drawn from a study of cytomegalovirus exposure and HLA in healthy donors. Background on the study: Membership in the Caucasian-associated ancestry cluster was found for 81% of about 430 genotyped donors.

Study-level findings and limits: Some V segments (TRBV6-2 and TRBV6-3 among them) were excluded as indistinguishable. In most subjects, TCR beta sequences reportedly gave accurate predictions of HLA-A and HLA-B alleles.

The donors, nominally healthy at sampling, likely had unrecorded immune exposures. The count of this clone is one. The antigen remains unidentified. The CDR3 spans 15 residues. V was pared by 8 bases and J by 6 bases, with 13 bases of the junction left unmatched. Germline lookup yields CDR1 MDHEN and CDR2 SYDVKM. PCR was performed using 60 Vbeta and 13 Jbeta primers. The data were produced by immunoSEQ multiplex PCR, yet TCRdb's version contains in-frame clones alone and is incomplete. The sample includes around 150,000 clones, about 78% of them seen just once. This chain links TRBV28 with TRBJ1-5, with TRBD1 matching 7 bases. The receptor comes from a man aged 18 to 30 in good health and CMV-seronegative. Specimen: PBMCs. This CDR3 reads CASRNSGGSIQPQHF. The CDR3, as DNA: TGTGCCAGCCGAAACTCAGGGGGGTCGATTCAGCCCCAGCATTTT. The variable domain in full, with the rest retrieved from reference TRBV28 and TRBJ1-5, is DVKVTQSSRYLVKRTGEKVFLECVQDMDHENMFWYRQDPGLGLRLIYFSYDVKMKEKGDIPEGYSVSREKKERFSLILESASTNQTSMYLCASRNSGGSIQPQHFGDGTRLSIL.